This T cell receptor (beta chain) stems from a study of CD8 T cells in Susac syndrome. Study-level points and caveats: As the study acknowledged, the number of individuals who were part of its TCR sequencing and HLA analysis was relatively small.

This CDR3 comprises 14 residues. V lost 3 bases and J 1 base, leaving 9 bases between the germline ends. FACS was used to enrich TEMRA cells, whereas the CD8+ and CD4+ T cells were obtained by negative isolation. A quantity of about 0.5 to 1 ug RNA underwent reverse transcription using random hexamers. TCRdb analysed the immunoSEQ multiplex PCR reads with MiXCR anew, one entry per CDR3 protein. The sample has about 140,000 distinct CDR3 sequences, 95% seen once. As concerns this clonotype: Its antigen is unknown.

This sequence joins TRBV12-3 or TRBV12-4 and TRBJ2-5; D uncertain. What was sequenced was CD4+ T cells from PBMCs. The clonotype originates from a human donor with Susac syndrome. The CDR3, as DNA: TGTGCCAGCAGTTTTTCGGCGGCCCAAGAGACCCAGTACTTC. It specifies CASSFSAAQETQYF.